A selection of T cell receptor beta chains follows, all from one sample in a study of blood T cell repertoires in COVID-19. Repertoires were generated with immunoSEQ multiplex PCR, while TCRdb's copy carries only in-frame clones and drops some. The sample lists roughly 300,000 clones, approximately 87% occurring once. Input material: peripheral blood. Receptor source: a woman aged 45-60 years who had recovered from COVID-19. The CDR3 runs from the conserved cysteine through the conserved F or W. A D gene is named only where the DNA matches it firmly. Rows may omit the clone size; those that give it use once, few, many or a size class.

V	length	D	size	J	CDR3	DNA
TRBV28	14	.	.	TRBJ2-7	CASSLLGNTYEQYF	TGTGCCAGCAGTTTACTTGGCAACACCTACGAGCAGTACTTC
TRBV6-5	15	.	.	TRBJ1-2	CASSYSGARDYGYTF	TGTGCCAGCAGTTACTCGGGGGCGCGGGACTATGGCTACACCTTC
TRBV6-2/TRBV6-3	14	.	.	TRBJ2-2	CASSYARGTGELFF	TGTGCCAGCAGTTACGCCAGGGGCACCGGGGAGCTGTTTTTT
TRBV12-3/TRBV12-4	13	.	.	TRBJ1-1	CASSLTGATEAFF	TGTGCCAGCAGTTTGACAGGTGCCACTGAAGCTTTCTTT
TRBV19	15	TRBD1	.	TRBJ1-1	CASSFRTGTNTEAFF	TGTGCCAGTAGTTTCAGGACAGGGACGAACACTGAAGCTTTCTTT
TRBV5-6	16	TRBD2	.	TRBJ2-7	CASSLALLAGAYEQYF	TGTGCCAGCAGCTTGGCTTTGCTAGCGGGAGCCTACGAGCAGTACTTC
TRBV30	14	.	.	TRBJ1-1	CAWSVRGSDTEAFF	TGTGCCTGGAGTGTACGGGGTTCGGACACTGAAGCTTTCTTT
TRBV19	17	TRBD1	.	TRBJ1-2	CASSIGRGVKLNYGYTF	TGTGCCAGTAGTATCGGCAGGGGGGTAAAGCTGAACTATGGCTACACCTTC
TRBV7-2	13	TRBD2	.	TRBJ2-1	CASSLRAGGPDFF	TGTGCCAGCAGCTTGAGGGCGGGGGGGCCTGATTTCTTC
TRBV6-4	13	TRBD2	.	TRBJ2-7	CASSEREGLEQYF	TGTGCCAGCAGTGAACGGGAGGGCCTCGAGCAGTACTTC
TRBV14	17	TRBD1	.	TRBJ2-3	CASSPRSDRGSTDTQYF	TGTGCCAGCAGCCCACGAAGCGACAGGGGTAGCACAGATACGCAGTATTTT
TRBV25-1	13	TRBD1	.	TRBJ1-1	CASSRQGNTEAFF	TGTGCCAGCAGCAGACAGGGGAACACTGAAGCTTTCTTT
TRBV11-3	13	TRBD1	.	TRBJ2-4	CASSQRGQVVQYF	TGTGCCAGCAGCCAGAGGGGACAGGTCGTTCAGTACTTC
TRBV6-1	16	.	.	TRBJ1-5	CASSEFGPDGKQPQHF	TGTGCCAGCAGTGAGTTTGGCCCTGATGGCAAGCAGCCCCAGCATTTT
TRBV20-1	13	.	.	TRBJ1-2	CSASGGERYGYTF	TGCAGTGCTAGTGGGGGGGAAAGATATGGCTACACCTTC
TRBV3-1/TRBV3-2	14	.	.	TRBJ1-1	CASSEVDGGTEAFF	TGTGCCAGCAGCGAGGTCGACGGGGGCACTGAAGCTTTCTTT
TRBV5-1	15	.	.	TRBJ2-3	CASTTRRGSTDTQYF	TGCGCCAGCACTACGAGGCGGGGTAGCACAGATACGCAGTATTTT
TRBV6-1	15	.	.	TRBJ1-1	CASSEAWRGNTEAFF	TGTGCCAGCAGTGAGGCCTGGAGGGGGAACACTGAAGCTTTCTTT
TRBV3-1/TRBV3-2	15	TRBD1	.	TRBJ1-3	CASSQQTGVGNTIYF	TGTGCCAGCAGCCAACAGACAGGGGTGGGAAACACCATATATTTT
TRBV10-3	14	.	.	TRBJ1-2	CAISGESWSTGYTF	TGTGCCATCAGTGGCGAGTCTTGGAGTACCGGCTACACCTTC
TRBV7-9	14	.	.	TRBJ2-2	CASTMRGMAGELFF	TGTGCCAGCACCATGAGGGGGATGGCCGGGGAGCTGTTTTTT
TRBV11-1	14	.	.	TRBJ2-1	CASRRADLNNEQFF	TGTGCCAGCAGGCGGGCGGACCTTAACAATGAGCAGTTCTTC
TRBV11-2	17	TRBD2	.	TRBJ2-3	CASSSRLAGGKTDTQYF	TGTGCCAGCAGCTCTCGACTAGCGGGAGGTAAAACAGATACGCAGTATTTT
TRBV30	15	TRBD1	.	TRBJ1-4	CACRDRGATNEKLFF	TGTGCCTGCCGGGACAGGGGTGCAACTAATGAAAAACTGTTTTTT
TRBV7-3	15	TRBD2	.	TRBJ2-5	CASSRLAGVGETQYF	TGTGCCAGCAGCCGTCTAGCGGGAGTGGGCGAGACCCAGTACTTC
TRBV7-2	16	.	.	TRBJ2-1	CASSLVGFGSSNEQFF	TGTGCCAGCAGCTTAGTTGGGTTTGGGAGCAGCAATGAGCAGTTCTTC
TRBV7-2	15	.	.	TRBJ2-2	CASSLEPGGTGELFF	TGTGCCAGCAGCTTAGAGCCGGGTGGCACCGGGGAGCTGTTTTTT
TRBV7-3	15	.	.	TRBJ2-7	CASSLTAGSGYEQYF	TGTGCCAGCAGCTTAACGGCCGGCTCCGGGTACGAGCAGTACTTC
TRBV6-5	14	TRBD2	.	TRBJ2-3	CASSRGGSTDTQYF	TGTGCCAGCAGTCGGGGGGGATCCACAGATACGCAGTATTTT
TRBV10-3	14	.	.	TRBJ1-2	CAISDPRGLYGYTF	TGTGCCATCAGTGACCCCCGGGGATTGTATGGCTACACCTTC
TRBV6-5	14	TRBD2	.	TRBJ2-1	CASALRTSYNEQFF	TGTGCCAGCGCCTTAAGGACTAGCTACAATGAGCAGTTCTTC
TRBV2	14	TRBD1	.	TRBJ1-2	CASQRDRGVYGYTF	TGTGCCAGTCAACGGGACAGGGGGGTCTATGGCTACACCTTC
TRBV6-5	15	TRBD1	once	TRBJ1-2	CASRGRQGDSIGYTF	TGTGCCAGCAGGGGTCGACAGGGGGATTCGATCGGCTACACCTTC
TRBV7-8	11	.	.	TRBJ2-1	CASSLSVEQFF	TGTGCCAGCAGCTTGTCTGTTGAGCAGTTCTTC
TRBV5-1	14	TRBD2	.	TRBJ2-5	CASSPSGGTETQYF	TGCGCCAGCAGTCCTAGCGGGGGTACTGAGACCCAGTACTTC
TRBV3-1/TRBV3-2	13	.	.	TRBJ1-2	CASSQQVNYGYTF	TGTGCCAGCAGCCAACAGGTTAACTATGGCTACACCTTC
TRBV4-3	16	TRBD2	.	TRBJ2-1	CASSQVVAGGGNEQFF	TGCGCCAGCAGCCAAGTCGTAGCGGGGGGTGGCAATGAGCAGTTCTTC
TRBV3-1/TRBV3-2	15	TRBD2	.	TRBJ2-1	CASSVGTSTYNEQFF	TGTGCCAGCAGCGTCGGGACTAGTACCTACAATGAGCAGTTCTTC
TRBV30	14	.	.	TRBJ1-5	CAWSVDSGDQPQHF	TGTGCCTGGAGTGTAGACAGTGGGGATCAGCCCCAGCATTTT
TRBV30	14	TRBD1	.	TRBJ1-2	CAWRADRGNYGYTF	TGTGCCTGGAGGGCGGACAGGGGCAACTATGGCTACACCTTC
TRBV10-3	12	.	.	TRBJ2-2	CAISESYGELFF	TGTGCCATCAGTGAGTCTTACGGGGAGCTGTTTTTT
TRBV9	15	TRBD2	.	TRBJ2-1	CASSVLGGRVDEQFF	TGTGCCAGCAGCGTATTGGGCGGGAGGGTAGATGAGCAGTTCTTC
TRBV7-3	13	TRBD2	once	TRBJ2-5	CASRQAGAETQYF	TGTGCCAGCAGGCAAGCGGGAGCAGAGACCCAGTACTTC
TRBV4-2	19	TRBD2	.	TRBJ2-5	CASSHLGGGLAGIGETQYF	TGTGCCAGCAGCCATTTGGGGGGGGGACTAGCGGGAATTGGAGAGACCCAGTACTTC
TRBV18	16	TRBD1	.	TRBJ1-2	CASSPPGQAANYGYTF	TGTGCCAGCTCACCACCGGGACAGGCCGCTAACTATGGCTACACCTTC
TRBV28	14	TRBD1	once	TRBJ2-1	CASKPTGTYNEQFF	TGTGCCAGCAAACCGACAGGGACCTACAATGAGCAGTTCTTC